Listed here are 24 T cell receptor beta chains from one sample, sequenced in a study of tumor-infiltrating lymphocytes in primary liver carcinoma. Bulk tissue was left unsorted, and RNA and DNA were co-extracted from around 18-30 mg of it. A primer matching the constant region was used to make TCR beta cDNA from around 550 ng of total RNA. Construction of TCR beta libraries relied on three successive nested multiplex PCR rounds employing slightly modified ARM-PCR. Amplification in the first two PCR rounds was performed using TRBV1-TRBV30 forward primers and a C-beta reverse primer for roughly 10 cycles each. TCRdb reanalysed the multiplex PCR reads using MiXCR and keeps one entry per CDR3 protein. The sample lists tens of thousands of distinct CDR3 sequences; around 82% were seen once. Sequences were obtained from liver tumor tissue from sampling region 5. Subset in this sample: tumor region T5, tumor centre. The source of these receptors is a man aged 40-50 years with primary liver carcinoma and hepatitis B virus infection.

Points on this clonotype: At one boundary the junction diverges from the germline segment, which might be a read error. The chain's CDR3 is CANSPGTSSYNEQFF. In DNA form, the CDR3 reads TGTGCCAACAGCCCCGGGACTTCTTCCTACAATGAGCAGTTCTTC. J is TRBJ2-1 and V is TRBV11-2, with TRBD2 as a possible D gene (6 bases). CDR3 length: 15 amino acids. CDR1 SGHAT and CDR2 FQNNGV come from the germline V gene.

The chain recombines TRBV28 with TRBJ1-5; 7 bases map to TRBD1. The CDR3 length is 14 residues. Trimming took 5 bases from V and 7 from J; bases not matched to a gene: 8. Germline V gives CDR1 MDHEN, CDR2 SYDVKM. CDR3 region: CASSVTGTTQPQHF. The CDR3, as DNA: TGTGCCAGCAGTGTGACAGGGACCACCCAGCCCCAGCATTTT.

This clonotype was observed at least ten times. This chain's CDR3 is CAWSAKLASTDTQYF. As DNA, the CDR3 is TGTGCCTGGAGTGCCAAACTGGCTAGCACAGATACGCAGTATTTT. The rearrangement uses TRBV30 and TRBJ2-3; unclear D gene. The germline V gene has CDR1 GTSNPN and CDR2 SVGIG (reference sequence). The CDR3 totals 15 residues. V dropped 1 base and J dropped 0 bases, with 11 bases sitting between them.

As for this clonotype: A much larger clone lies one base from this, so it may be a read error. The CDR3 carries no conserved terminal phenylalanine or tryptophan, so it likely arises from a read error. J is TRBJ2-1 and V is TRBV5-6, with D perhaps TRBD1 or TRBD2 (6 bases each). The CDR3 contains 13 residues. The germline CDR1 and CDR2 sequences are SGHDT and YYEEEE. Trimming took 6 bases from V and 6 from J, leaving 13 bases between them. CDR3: CASTRGPSNEQFS. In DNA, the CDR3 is TGTGCCAGCACCCGGGGGCCCAGCAATGAGCAGTTCTCC.

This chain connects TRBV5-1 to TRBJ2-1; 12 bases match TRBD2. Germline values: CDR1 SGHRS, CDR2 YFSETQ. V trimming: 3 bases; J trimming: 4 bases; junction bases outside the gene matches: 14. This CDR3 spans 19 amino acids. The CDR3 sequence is CASSSSGLAGGNCYNEQFF. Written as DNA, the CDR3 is TGCGCCAGCAGCTCGAGCGGTCTAGCGGGAGGGAACTGTTACAATGAGCAGTTCTTC.

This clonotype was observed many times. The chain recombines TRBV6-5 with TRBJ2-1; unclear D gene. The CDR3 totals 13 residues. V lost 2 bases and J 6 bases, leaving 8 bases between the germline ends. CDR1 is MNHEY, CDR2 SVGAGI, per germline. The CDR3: CASSYAMANEQFF. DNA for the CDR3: TGTGCCAGCAGTTACGCAATGGCCAATGAGCAGTTCTTC.

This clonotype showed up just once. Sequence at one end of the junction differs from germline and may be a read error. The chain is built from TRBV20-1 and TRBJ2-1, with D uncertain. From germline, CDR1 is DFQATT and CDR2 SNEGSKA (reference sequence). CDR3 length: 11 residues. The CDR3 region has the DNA TGCAGGGCTAGAGGTGGCTCACAGCAGTTCTTC. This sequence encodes CRARGGSQQFF.

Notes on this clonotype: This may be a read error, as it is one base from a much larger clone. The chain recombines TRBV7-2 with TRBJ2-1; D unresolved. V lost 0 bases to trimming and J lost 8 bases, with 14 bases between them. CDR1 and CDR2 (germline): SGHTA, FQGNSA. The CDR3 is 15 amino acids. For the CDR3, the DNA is TGTGCCAGCAGCTTAGCAAGGAACGGGCGCGATGAGCAGTTCTTC. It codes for CASSLARNGRDEQFF. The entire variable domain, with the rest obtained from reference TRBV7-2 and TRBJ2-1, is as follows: GAGVSQSPSNKVTEKGKDVELRCDPISGHTALYWYRQSLGQGLEFLIYFQGNSAPDKSGLPSDRFSAERTGGSVSTLTIQRTQQEDSAVYLCASSLARNGRDEQFFGPGTRLTVL.

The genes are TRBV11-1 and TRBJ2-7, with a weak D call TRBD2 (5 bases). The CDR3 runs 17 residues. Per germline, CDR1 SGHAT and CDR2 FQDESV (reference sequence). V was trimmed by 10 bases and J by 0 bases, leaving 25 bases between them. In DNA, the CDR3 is TGTGCCAACGGCTTAGGACCGGCGGGTGAAAGCTCCTACGAGCAGTACTTC. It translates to CANGLGPAGESSYEQYF. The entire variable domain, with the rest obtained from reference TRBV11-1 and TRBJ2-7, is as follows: EAEVAQSPRYKITEKSQAVAFWCDPISGHATLYWYRQILGQGPELLVQFQDESVVDDSQLPKDRFSAERLKGVDSTLKIQPAELGDSAMYLCANGLGPAGESSYEQYFGPGTRLTVT.

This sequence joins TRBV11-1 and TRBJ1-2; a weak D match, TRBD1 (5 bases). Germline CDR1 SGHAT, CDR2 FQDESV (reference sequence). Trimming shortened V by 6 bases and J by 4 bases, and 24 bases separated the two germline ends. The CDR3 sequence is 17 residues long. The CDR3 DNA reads TGTGCCAGCAGTCGAACCGGGACCGTAATAGCTAGCTATGGCTACACCTTC. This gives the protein CASSRTGTVIASYGYTF.

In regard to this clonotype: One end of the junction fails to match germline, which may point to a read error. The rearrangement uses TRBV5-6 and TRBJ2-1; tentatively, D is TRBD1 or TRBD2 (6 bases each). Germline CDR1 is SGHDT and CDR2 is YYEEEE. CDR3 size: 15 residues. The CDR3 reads CSSIYRGRAYNEQFF. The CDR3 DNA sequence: TGTTCCAGCATCTACCGGGGGCGGGCCTACAATGAGCAGTTCTTC.

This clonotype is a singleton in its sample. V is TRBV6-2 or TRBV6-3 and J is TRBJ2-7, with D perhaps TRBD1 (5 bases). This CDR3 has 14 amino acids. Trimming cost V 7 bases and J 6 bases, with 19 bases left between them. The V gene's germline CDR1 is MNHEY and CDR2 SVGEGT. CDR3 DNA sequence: TGTGCCAGCATCCCACGCAGACTCAGGGTCGAGCAGTACTTC. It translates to CASIPRRLRVEQYF.

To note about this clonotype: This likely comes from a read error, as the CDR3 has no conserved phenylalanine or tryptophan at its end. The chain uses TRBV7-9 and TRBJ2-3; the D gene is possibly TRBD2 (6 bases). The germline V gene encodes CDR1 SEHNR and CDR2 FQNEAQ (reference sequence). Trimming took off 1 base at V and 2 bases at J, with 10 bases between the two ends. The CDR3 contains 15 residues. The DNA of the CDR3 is TGTGCCAGCAGCTTAGACAGGAGGGACACAGATACGCAGTATCTT. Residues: CASSLDRRDTDTQYL.

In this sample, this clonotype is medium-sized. The CDR3 region is CSVAGAGANVLTF. Here the CDR3 DNA reads TGCAGCGTTGCAGGGGCCGGGGCCAACGTCCTGACTTTC. V gene TRBV29-1 combines with J gene TRBJ2-6; D possibly corresponds to TRBD1 (6 bases). The germline CDR1 and CDR2 sequences are SQVTM and ANQGSEA. The length of the CDR3 is 13 residues. The germline V and J ends were trimmed by 4 bases and 4 bases, with 8 bases remaining between them.

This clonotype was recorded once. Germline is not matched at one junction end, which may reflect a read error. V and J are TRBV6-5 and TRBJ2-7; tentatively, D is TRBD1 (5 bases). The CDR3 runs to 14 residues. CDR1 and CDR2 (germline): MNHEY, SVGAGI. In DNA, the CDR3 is TGTGCCAACAGGCTGACGACAGCTACCTACCAGCAGTACTTC. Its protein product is CANRLTTATYQQYF.

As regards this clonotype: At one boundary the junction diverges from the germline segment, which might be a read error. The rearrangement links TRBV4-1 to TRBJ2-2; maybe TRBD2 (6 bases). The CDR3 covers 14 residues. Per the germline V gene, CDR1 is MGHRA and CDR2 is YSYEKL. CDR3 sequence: CACSGLGNAGELFF. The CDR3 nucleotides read TGCGCCTGCAGCGGGCTGGGAAATGCCGGTGAGCTGTTTTTT.

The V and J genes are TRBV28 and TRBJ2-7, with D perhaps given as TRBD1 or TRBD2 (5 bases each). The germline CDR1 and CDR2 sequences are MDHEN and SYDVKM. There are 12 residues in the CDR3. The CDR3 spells CASSWGYSEQCV. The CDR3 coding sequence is TGTGCCAGCAGTTGGGGCTATAGCGAGCAGTGCGTC.

The CDR3 loop is CASTPRGANYCYTF. The CDR3 DNA sequence: TGTGCCAGCACGCCCCGGGGGGCGAACTATTGTTACACCTTC. The V call is TRBV12-3 or TRBV12-4, the J call TRBJ1-2, with D perhaps matching TRBD1 (6 bases). Trimming removed 7 bases from V and 11 bases from J, with 23 bases in between. The CDR3 is made up of 14 amino acids.

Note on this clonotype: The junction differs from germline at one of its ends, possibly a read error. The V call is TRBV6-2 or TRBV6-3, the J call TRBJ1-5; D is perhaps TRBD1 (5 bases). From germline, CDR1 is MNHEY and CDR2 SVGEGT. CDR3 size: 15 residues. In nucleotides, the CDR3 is TGTGCCAGCAGTTACGAGGGGTATAGCAACCAGCTCCAGCACTTT. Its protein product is CASSYEGYSNQLQHF.

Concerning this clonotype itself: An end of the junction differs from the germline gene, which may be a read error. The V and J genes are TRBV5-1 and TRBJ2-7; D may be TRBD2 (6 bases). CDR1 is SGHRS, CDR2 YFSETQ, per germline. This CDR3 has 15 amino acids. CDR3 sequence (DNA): TGTGCCAGCAGCACATCCGGGGGACGATCCTATGACCAGTACTTC. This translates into CASSTSGGRSYDQYF.

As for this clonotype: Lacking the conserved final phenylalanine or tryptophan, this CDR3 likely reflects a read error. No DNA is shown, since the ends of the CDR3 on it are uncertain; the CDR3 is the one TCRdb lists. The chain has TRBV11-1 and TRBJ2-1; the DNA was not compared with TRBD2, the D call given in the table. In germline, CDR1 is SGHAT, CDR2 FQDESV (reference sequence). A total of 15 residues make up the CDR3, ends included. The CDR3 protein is CASSFQVPLDNEQFI.

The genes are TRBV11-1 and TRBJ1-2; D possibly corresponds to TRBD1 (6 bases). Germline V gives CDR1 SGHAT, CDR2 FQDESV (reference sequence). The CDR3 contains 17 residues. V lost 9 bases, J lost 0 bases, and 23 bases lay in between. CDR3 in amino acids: CARGRSWTVIANYGYTF. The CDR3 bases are TGTGCCAGGGGCCGAAGCTGGACAGTAATAGCTAACTATGGCTACACCTTC.

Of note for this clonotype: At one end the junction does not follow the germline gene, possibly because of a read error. In DNA, the CDR3 is TGTGCCAGCAGCTTCTTAGCGGGAGGGCTGGTTTCCAATGAGCAGCTCTTC. It specifies CASSFLAGGLVSNEQLF. The chain is built from TRBV7-8 and TRBJ2-1, with 11 bases matching TRBD2. The CDR3 spans 17 residues. The germline CDR1 and CDR2 sequences are SGHVS and FQNEAQ.

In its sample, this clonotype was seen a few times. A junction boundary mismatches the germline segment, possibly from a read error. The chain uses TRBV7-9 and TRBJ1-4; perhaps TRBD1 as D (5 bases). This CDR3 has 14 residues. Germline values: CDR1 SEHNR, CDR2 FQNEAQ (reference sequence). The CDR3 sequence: CASSRIGEGENLFF. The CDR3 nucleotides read TGTGCCAGTAGCCGGATAGGGGAGGGAGAAAATCTGTTTTTT.